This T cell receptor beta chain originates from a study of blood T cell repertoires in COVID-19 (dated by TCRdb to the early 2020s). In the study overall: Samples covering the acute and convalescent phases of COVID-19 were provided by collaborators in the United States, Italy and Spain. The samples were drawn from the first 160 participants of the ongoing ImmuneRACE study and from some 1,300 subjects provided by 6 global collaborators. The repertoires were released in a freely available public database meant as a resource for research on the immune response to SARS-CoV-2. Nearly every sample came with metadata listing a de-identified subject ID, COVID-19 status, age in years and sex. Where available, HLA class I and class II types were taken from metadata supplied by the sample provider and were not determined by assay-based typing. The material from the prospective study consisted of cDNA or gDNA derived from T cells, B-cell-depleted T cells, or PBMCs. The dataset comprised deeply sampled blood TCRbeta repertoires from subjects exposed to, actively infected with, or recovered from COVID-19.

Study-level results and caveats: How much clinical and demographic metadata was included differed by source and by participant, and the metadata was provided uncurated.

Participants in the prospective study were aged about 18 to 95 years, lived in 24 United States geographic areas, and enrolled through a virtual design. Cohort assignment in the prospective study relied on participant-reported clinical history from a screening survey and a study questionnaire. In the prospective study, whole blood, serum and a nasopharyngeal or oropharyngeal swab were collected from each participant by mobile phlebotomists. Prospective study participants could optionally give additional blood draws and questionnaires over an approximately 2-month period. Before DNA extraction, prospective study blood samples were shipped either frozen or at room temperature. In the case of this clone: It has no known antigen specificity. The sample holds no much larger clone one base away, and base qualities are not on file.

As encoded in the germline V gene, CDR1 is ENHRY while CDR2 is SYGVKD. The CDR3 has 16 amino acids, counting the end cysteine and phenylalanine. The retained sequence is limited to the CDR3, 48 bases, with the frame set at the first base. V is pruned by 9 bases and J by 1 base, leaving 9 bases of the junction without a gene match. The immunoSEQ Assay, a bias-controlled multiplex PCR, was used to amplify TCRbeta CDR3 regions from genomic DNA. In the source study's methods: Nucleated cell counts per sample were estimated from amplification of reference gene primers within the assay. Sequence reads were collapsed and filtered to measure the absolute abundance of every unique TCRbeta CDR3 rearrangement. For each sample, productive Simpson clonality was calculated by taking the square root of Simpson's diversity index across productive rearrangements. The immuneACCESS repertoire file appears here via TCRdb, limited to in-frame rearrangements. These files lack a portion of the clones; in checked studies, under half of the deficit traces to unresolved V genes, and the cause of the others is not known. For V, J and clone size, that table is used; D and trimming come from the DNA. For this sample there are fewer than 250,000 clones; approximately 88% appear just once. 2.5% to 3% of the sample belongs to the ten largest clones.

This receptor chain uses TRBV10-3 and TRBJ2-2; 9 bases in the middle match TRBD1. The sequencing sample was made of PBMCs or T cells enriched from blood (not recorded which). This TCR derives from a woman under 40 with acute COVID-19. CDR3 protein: CAIRQSGQGNTGELFF. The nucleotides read TGTGCCATTAGACAATCGGGACAGGGGAACACCGGGGAGCTGTTTTTT.